This T cell receptor beta chain was recorded in a study of cytomegalovirus exposure and HLA in healthy donors. Both 60 Vbeta primers and 13 Jbeta primers went into the PCR. The repertoire was sequenced with immunoSEQ multiplex PCR; TCRdb's copy has only in-frame clones and lacks some. This table has more than 100,000 clones, less than 90% appearing once. This CDR3 is built from 15 residues. Germline V gene data show CDR1 as MNHEY and CDR2 as SVGAGI. The trim removed 5 bases at V and 1 base at J, leaving 4 bases unmatched. The J gene is TRBJ1-2, the V gene TRBV6-5, with TRBD1 identical over 10 bases. Sequenced material: PBMCs. This clonotype originated in a man between 40 and 49 years old in good health and CMV-seronegative. CDR3 sequence: CASSRDRGINYGYTF. In nucleotides, the CDR3 is TGTGCCAGCAGTAGGGACAGGGGAATTAACTATGGCTACACCTTC.